Here is one T cell receptor beta chain with its context. Trimming removed 3 bases at V and 10 bases at J, with 10 bases between. CDR3 size: 12 residues. Germline V CDR1 and CDR2: SGHTA, FQGTGA. These data come from a study of blood T cell repertoires in COVID-19. Study-level information: Acute and convalescent COVID-19 samples came from the United States, Italy and Spain.

In the authors' methods: Reference gene primers were amplified, and this amplification served to estimate nucleated cell counts. TCRdb keeps only in-frame clones here, not all; method: immunoSEQ multiplex PCR. V, J and clone size are those of that table, while D and trimming were read from the DNA. Of 120,000 or so clones in the sample, about two thirds were seen once. This clonotype was obtained from a human donor with acute or convalescent COVID-19. The donor label of this sample is uncertain. The rearrangement links TRBV7-3 to TRBJ2-1; D unresolved. The sequencing sample was made of peripheral blood. The CDR3 sequence: CASSFTNGEQFF. The CDR3, as DNA: TGTGCCAGCAGCTTTACTAATGGGGAGCAGTTCTTC.